These T cell receptor beta chains were read from a single sample in a study of T cells in Graves' hyperthyroidism and ophthalmopathy. TCRdb re-called the multiplex PCR reads through MiXCR, storing one row per CDR3 protein. The sample includes about 540,000 distinct CDR3 sequences, roughly 50% seen only once; the top ten take 8.2%. Sequencing was carried out using peripheral blood or thyroid tissue (not recorded which). The receptors originated from a woman between 18 and 29 years old with Graves' hyperthyroidism. CDR3s include the opening cysteine and the closing phenylalanine or tryptophan. Each record gives: V gene, J gene, CDR3 protein.

>TRBV24-1|TRBJ1-2
CATSIDRENYGYTF
>TRBV25-1|TRBJ1-6
CASSLQSGSPLHF
>TRBV20-1|TRBJ1-2
CSAPTSIGYTF
>TRBV10-1|TRBJ1-2
CASTYDRGFGYTF
>TRBV15|TRBJ2-7
CATSKHGTAFNLERSGYEQYF
>TRBV12-3/TRBV12-4|TRBJ1-6
CASTPGQGEILHF
>TRBV2|TRBJ1-1
CASNSRQGMNTEAFF
>TRBV5-1|TRBJ1-1
CASSLLQADTEAFF
>TRBV2|TRBJ2-7
CASSNRALREQYF
>TRBV7-6|TRBJ1-5
CASSLPDFSHQPQHF
>TRBV12-3/TRBV12-4|TRBJ1-1
CASRADQGAEAFF
>TRBV2|TRBJ1-2
CASLDTWSRGYGYTF
>TRBV7-8|TRBJ1-1
CASSRRDTENTEAFF
>TRBV25-1|TRBJ1-6
CASNPGVNSPLHF
>TRBV20-1|TRBJ1-1
CSARVGTGVTEAFF
>TRBV25-1|TRBJ1-6
CASSARRFRDNYSPLHF
>TRBV19|TRBJ1-3
CASTEGSSGNTIYF
>TRBV16|TRBJ1-1
CASSQTGTEAFF
>TRBV13|TRBJ1-2
CASSSTGPGYTF
>TRBV10-3|TRBJ1-6
CASSYSEVPSYNSPLHF
>TRBV2|TRBJ1-5
CASRGDRDDSNQPQHF
>TRBV7-9|TRBJ2-7
CASSPEGMSVYEQYF
>TRBV4-3|TRBJ1-2
CASSQGGTELYGYTF
>TRBV25-1|TRBJ1-5
CASSGLGQSNQPQHF
>TRBV19|TRBJ1-4
CASSMGRGEKLFF
>TRBV19|TRBJ2-2
CASTLWTSGTNTGELFF
>TRBV19|TRBJ1-1
CASLGQGLSYTEAFF
>TRBV2|TRBJ1-6
CASSADRGTPLHF
>TRBV7-4|TRBJ1-2
CASSLVSGGATGGYTF
>TRBV11-1|TRBJ1-2
CASTQTSRDRVSYGYTF
>TRBV2|TRBJ1-5
CASSPWTGGNQPQHF
>TRBV15|TRBJ2-7
CATSREAGAPYEQYF
>TRBV24-1|TRBJ1-4
CATSESGPNEKLFF
>TRBV2|TRBJ1-2
CASSYSSGVVGYTF
>TRBV14|TRBJ2-3
CASSRLAGGGDTQYF
>TRBV12-3/TRBV12-4|TRBJ2-7
CASSRGTGDEQYF
>TRBV29-1|TRBJ2-6
CSVEEGVGSGANVLTF
>TRBV29-1|TRBJ2-7
CSVTGLAGVGEQYF
>TRBV12-3/TRBV12-4|TRBJ2-5
CASRTATQETQYF
>TRBV7-9|TRBJ1-4
CASSHIGGGNEKLFF
>TRBV15|TRBJ1-4
CATSRARGGQDEKLFF
>TRBV6-6|TRBJ2-5
CASSGGTGRQETQYF
>TRBV7-9|TRBJ1-2
CASSLESSGGDGYTF
>TRBV2|TRBJ1-2
CASSVDRARGYTF
>TRBV7-2|TRBJ2-1
CASGLALNGLQGMFF
>TRBV20-1|TRBJ2-5
CSARDRVEAGGKETQYF
>TRBV20-1|TRBJ1-1
CSAKIGYSEAFF
>TRBV6-4|TRBJ1-4
CASSGRDSREKLFF
>TRBV15|TRBJ2-7
CATSRASGPVPYEQYF
>TRBV7-9|TRBJ1-1
CASSQREPLNTEAFF
>TRBV7-9|TRBJ1-2
CASSLTVNYGYTF
>TRBV5-5|TRBJ1-4
CASSHRGGGGEKLFF
>TRBV6-5|TRBJ2-5
CASRGLAGWEETQYF
>TRBV29-1|TRBJ1-4
CSVETGNEKLFF
>TRBV10-3|TRBJ2-7
CAISDLLAGEPEQYF
>TRBV7-2|TRBJ2-7
CASSSQVGGGYEQYF
>TRBV7-9|TRBJ1-3
CASSPAGLTSSGNTIYF